Listed below are T cell receptor beta chains from one sample, sequenced in a study of blood T cell repertoires in COVID-19. The table came from immunoSEQ multiplex PCR; TCRdb's copy has only in-frame clones and leaves some out. The sample lists around 320,000 clones; about 85% were seen once. Sequenced sample: peripheral blood. The receptors were gathered from a man between 18 and 29 years old with active or convalescent COVID-19. Both conserved end residues are part of each CDR3. D genes are given only for firm matches. Size values are once, few and many counts, or a class for expanded clones, and some rows have none.

>TRBJ2-1|NA|TRBV5-1|TRBD2
CASSLARSRGARNEQFF
TGCGCCAGCAGCTTGGCCCGCTCGCGGGGGGCACGTAATGAGCAGTTCTTC
>TRBJ2-3|NA|TRBV4-1|NA
CASSQDYREDTQYF
TGCGCCAGCAGCCAAGATTACCGGGAAGATACGCAGTATTTT
>TRBJ2-1|NA|TRBV21-1|NA
CASSKVASGKVSNEQFF
TGTGCCAGCAGCAAAGTGGCTAGCGGGAAGGTTTCGAATGAGCAGTTCTTC
>TRBJ2-2|NA|TRBV2|NA
CASSEQTLVAGELFF
TGTGCCAGCAGTGAACAAACTTTAGTGGCCGGGGAGCTGTTTTTT
>TRBJ1-2|NA|TRBV6-5|TRBD1
CASSYRDRVGYGYTF
TGTGCCAGCAGTTACCGGGACAGGGTCGGTTATGGCTACACCTTC
>TRBJ2-1|NA|TRBV14|TRBD2
CASSQDGRGVGVSNEQFF
TGTGCCAGCAGCCAAGATGGGCGGGGGGTAGGAGTTTCCAATGAGCAGTTCTTC
>TRBJ2-3|NA|TRBV7-9|NA
CASSPQPSVDTQYF
TGTGCCAGCAGCCCCCAACCTAGCGTAGATACGCAGTATTTT
>TRBJ1-6|NA|TRBV28|TRBD1
CASSLGQGQGSSPLHF
TGTGCCAGCAGTTTAGGACAGGGACAGGGGTCTTCACCCCTCCACTTT
>TRBJ2-3|NA|TRBV7-8|NA
CASSWAGGGTDTQYF
TGTGCCAGCAGCTGGGCGGGTGGGGGCACAGATACGCAGTATTTT
>TRBJ2-1|NA|TRBV24-1|NA
CATSDPRVINEQFF
TGTGCCACCAGTGATCCCCGGGTGATCAATGAGCAGTTCTTC
>TRBJ2-2|NA|TRBV19|NA
CASTSAGPLEAGELFF
TGTGCCAGTACATCGGCGGGACCACTAGAGGCCGGGGAGCTGTTTTTT
>TRBJ2-1|NA|TRBV11-2|NA
CASSLGQIVNNEQFF
TGTGCCAGCAGCTTAGGACAGATAGTAAACAATGAGCAGTTCTTC
>TRBJ2-3|NA|TRBV7-6|NA
CASSLVSRGVSDTQYF
TGTGCCAGCAGCTTAGTTAGCAGGGGCGTTTCAGATACGCAGTATTTT
>TRBJ2-1|NA|TRBV5-1|NA
CASRHRDSSYNEQFF
TGCGCCAGCAGACACAGGGATAGCTCCTACAATGAGCAGTTCTTC
>TRBJ2-5|NA|TRBV5-6|NA
CASSLDITSGETQYF
TGTGCCAGCAGCTTGGATATTACTAGTGGGGAGACCCAGTACTTC
>TRBJ1-2|few|TRBV2|NA
CASRGDRPGTF
TGTGCCAGCAGGGGTGACAGGCCAGGCACCTTC
>TRBJ1-4|NA|TRBV28|NA
CASSLYRPGFEKLFF
TGTGCCAGCAGTTTATACCGCCCCGGGTTCGAAAAACTGTTTTTT
>TRBJ2-7|NA|TRBV5-5|NA
CASSLRRVELSQYF
TGTGCCAGCAGCTTGCGGAGGGTCGAACTAAGCCAGTACTTC
>TRBJ2-7|NA|TRBV28|TRBD2
CASSSTREGYEQYF
TGTGCCAGCAGTTCCACCCGGGAGGGTTACGAGCAGTACTTC
>TRBJ2-7|NA|TRBV18|NA
CASSPSDRAYEQYF
TGTGCCAGCTCACCAAGTGACAGAGCCTACGAGCAGTACTTC
>TRBJ2-1|NA|TRBV4-1|NA
CASSQLTGDNEQFF
TGCGCCAGCAGCCAGCTTACGGGGGACAATGAGCAGTTCTTC
>TRBJ1-4|NA|TRBV2|NA
CASSERVWSTNEKLFF
TGTGCCAGCAGTGAGAGGGTCTGGAGCACTAATGAAAAACTGTTTTTT
>TRBJ1-2|few|TRBV7-8|NA
CASSLEVRGSGYTF
TGTGCCAGCAGCTTAGAAGTTAGGGGTAGTGGCTACACCTTC
>TRBJ2-2|NA|TRBV7-3|TRBD2
CASSPLAGGPAGELFF
TGTGCCAGCAGTCCCTTAGCGGGAGGGCCGGCCGGGGAGCTGTTTTTT
>TRBJ2-2|NA|TRBV9|TRBD2
CASSGSGGAAGTGELFF
TGTGCCAGCAGCGGGAGCGGGGGGGCCGCTGGTACCGGGGAGCTGTTTTTT
>TRBJ2-1|few|TRBV3-1/TRBV3-2|NA
CASSKVGKNYNEQFF
TGTGCCAGCAGCAAAGTCGGGAAGAATTACAATGAGCAGTTCTTC
>TRBJ1-2|NA|TRBV5-4|TRBD1
CASSLRGQGLGYTF
TGTGCCAGCAGCTTGCGAGGACAGGGGCTAGGCTACACCTTC
>TRBJ1-2|NA|TRBV7-2|NA
CASITGAGNRLRGYTF
TGTGCCAGCATCACTGGGGCAGGGAATCGATTAAGAGGCTACACCTTC
>TRBJ2-6|NA|TRBV7-9|NA
CASSPGTNNLFGANVLTF
TGTGCCAGCAGCCCCGGGACAAACAATCTCTTTGGGGCCAACGTCCTGACTTTC
>TRBJ1-3|NA|TRBV4-1|NA
CASSQESHPGNTIYF
TGCGCCAGCAGCCAAGAAAGCCATCCTGGAAACACCATATATTTT
>TRBJ2-1|NA|TRBV2|NA
CASRSYNEQFF
TGTGCCAGCAGATCGTACAATGAGCAGTTCTTC
>TRBJ1-4|NA|TRBV28|TRBD1
CASSKNRGRSEKLFF
TGTGCCAGCAGTAAGAACAGGGGGCGAAGTGAAAAACTGTTTTTT
>TRBJ2-5|NA|TRBV5-8|TRBD1
CASSPFPTGGAETQYF
TGTGCCAGCAGCCCCTTTCCAACAGGGGGAGCCGAGACCCAGTACTTC
>TRBJ2-7|NA|TRBV15|TRBD2
CATSPPKGGRALYEQYF
TGTGCCACCAGCCCCCCAAAGGGCGGGAGGGCCCTCTACGAGCAGTACTTC
>TRBJ1-1|NA|TRBV11-2|NA
CASSLVTGTGIAFF
TGTGCCAGCAGCTTAGTTACAGGGACGGGAATAGCTTTCTTT